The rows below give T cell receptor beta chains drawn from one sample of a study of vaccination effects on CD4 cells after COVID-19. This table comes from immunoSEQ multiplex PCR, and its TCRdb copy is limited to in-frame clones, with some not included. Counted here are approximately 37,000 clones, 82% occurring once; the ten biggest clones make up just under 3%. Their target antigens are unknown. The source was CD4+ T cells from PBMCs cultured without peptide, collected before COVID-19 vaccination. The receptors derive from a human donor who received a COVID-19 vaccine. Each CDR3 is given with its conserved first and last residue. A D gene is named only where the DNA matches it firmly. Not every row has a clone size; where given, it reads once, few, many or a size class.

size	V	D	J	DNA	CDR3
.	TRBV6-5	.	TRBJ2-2	TGTGCCAGCAGTTCACAGGGTACCAACACCGGGGAGCTGTTTTTT	CASSSQGTNTGELFF
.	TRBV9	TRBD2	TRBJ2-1	TGTGCCAGCAGCGTAGCTATAGCGGGGGTATCCCTGTACAATGAGCAGTTCTTC	CASSVAIAGVSLYNEQFF
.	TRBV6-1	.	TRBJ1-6	TGTGCCAGCAGTGAATTTGGAGGGGTTAGTAATTCACCCCTCCACTTT	CASSEFGGVSNSPLHF
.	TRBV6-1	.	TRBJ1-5	TGTGCCAGCAGTGAGGAGAAATGGGGGGCCCAGCATTTT	CASSEEKWGAQHF
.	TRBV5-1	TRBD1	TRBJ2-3	TGCGCCAGCAGCGAGACAGGGGGAGGGAGCACAGATACGCAGTATTTT	CASSETGGGSTDTQYF
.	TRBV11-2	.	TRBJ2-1	TGTGCCAGCAGCCAACCGTCCGGGGGGCTTTACAATGAGCAGTTCTTC	CASSQPSGGLYNEQFF
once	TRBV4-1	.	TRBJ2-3	TGCGCCAGCAGCCAAGAGAACGGGGGCAGCACAGATACGCAGTATTTT	CASSQENGGSTDTQYF
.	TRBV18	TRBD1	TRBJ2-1	TGTGCCACCGGAACGAGAGGGGGACAGGGGGCGCGATACAATGAGCAGTTCTTC	CATGTRGGQGARYNEQFF
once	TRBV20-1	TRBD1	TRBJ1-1	TGCAGTGCTGGACAGGGCCTTGAAGCTTTCTTT	CSAGQGLEAFF
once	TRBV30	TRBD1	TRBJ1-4	TGTGCCTGGAGACGGACAGGGTTAAATGAAAAACTGTTTTTT	CAWRRTGLNEKLFF
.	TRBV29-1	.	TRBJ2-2	TGCAGCGTTATTGGTCCTTGGAAGGCCGGGGAGCTGTTTTTT	CSVIGPWKAGELFF
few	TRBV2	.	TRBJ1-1	TGTGCCAGCAGGAGGACAGTGAACACTGAAGCTTTCTTT	CASRRTVNTEAFF
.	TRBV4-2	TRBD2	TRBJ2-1	TGTGCCAGCAGCCCCCGATCGGATACTAGCGGGGGATACAATGAGCAGTTCTTC	CASSPRSDTSGGYNEQFF
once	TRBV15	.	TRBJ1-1	TGTGCCACCAGCAGAGATCTGAGTGGGGGCAGGACTGAAGCTTTCTTT	CATSRDLSGGRTEAFF
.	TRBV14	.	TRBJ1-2	TGTGCCAGCAGCCAAGAGGGGCCGACGCACACCTTC	CASSQEGPTHTF
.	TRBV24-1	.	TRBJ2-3	TGTGCCACCAGTGATTTGGCGGGAACTAGCACAGATACGCAGTATTTT	CATSDLAGTSTDTQYF
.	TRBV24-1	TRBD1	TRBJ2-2	TGTGCCACCTCCTCGACAGGGGGCACGGGCGGGGAGCTGTTTTTT	CATSSTGGTGGELFF
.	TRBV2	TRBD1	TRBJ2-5	TGTGCCAGTGTACAGGGGGCTGATGAGACCCAGTACTTC	CASVQGADETQYF
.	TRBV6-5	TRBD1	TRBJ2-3	TGTGCCGGCTCGGTCAGTGGGACAGGAACAGATACGCAGTATTTT	CAGSVSGTGTDTQYF
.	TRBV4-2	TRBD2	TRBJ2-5	TGTGCCAGCAGCCGGAGTAGCGGGGGGGGCAAAGAGACCCAGTACTTC	CASSRSSGGGKETQYF
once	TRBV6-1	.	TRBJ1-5	TGTGCCAGCAGTGAACCAGCAGGGAATCAGCCCCAGCATTTT	CASSEPAGNQPQHF
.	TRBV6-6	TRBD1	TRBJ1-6	TGTGCCAGCAGTTCGGGACAGGCTATGTCACCCCTCCACTTT	CASSSGQAMSPLHF
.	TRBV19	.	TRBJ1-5	TGTGCCAGTGAGGGCAGGGTATCCGAGCTGGGCAATCAGCCCCAGCATTTT	CASEGRVSELGNQPQHF
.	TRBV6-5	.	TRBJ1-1	TGTGCCAGCGCTCGAGAAGGGGCGAGATTCGCTTTCTTT	CASAREGARFAFF
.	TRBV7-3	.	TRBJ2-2	TGTGCCAGCAGCATCCGAAACGCCGGGGAGCTGTTTTTT	CASSIRNAGELFF
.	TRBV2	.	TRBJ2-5	TGTGCCAGCAGACTTAACAGGGAAGAGACCCAGTACTTC	CASRLNREETQYF
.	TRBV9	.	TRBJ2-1	TGTGCCAGCAGCGTAGGAGCGGTTGCGGTCTACAATGAGCAGTTCTTC	CASSVGAVAVYNEQFF
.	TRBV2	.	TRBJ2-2	TGTGCCAGCTCCCGGGATCCGCGAACCGGGGAGCTGTTTTTT	CASSRDPRTGELFF
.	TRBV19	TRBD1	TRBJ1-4	TGTGCCAGTTCGGACAGGGGGCGTGAAAAACTGTTTTTT	CASSDRGREKLFF
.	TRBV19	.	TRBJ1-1	TGTGCCAGTACCAATTATGGAGGGAGAGGTGAAGCTTTCTTT	CASTNYGGRGEAFF
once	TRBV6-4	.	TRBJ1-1	TGTGCCAGCAGTGAAGGGCACCTAATGGGGACTGAAGCTTTCTTT	CASSEGHLMGTEAFF
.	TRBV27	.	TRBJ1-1	TGTGCCAGCAGTTTAAAGGCTCATTTAAGCGTTAGGAACACTGAAGCTTTCTTT	CASSLKAHLSVRNTEAFF
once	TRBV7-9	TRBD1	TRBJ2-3	TGTGCCAGCAGCGGGACAGGGGGCGCTTCTACAGATACGCAGTATTTT	CASSGTGGASTDTQYF
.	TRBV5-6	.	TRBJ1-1	TGTGCCAGCAGCTTGGGGCGGCAGGGAGGATTTCGGAGCACTGAAGCTTTCTTT	CASSLGRQGGFRSTEAFF
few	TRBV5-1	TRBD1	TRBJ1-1	TGCGCCAGCAGCTTGGACCAGGGGGCTGAAGCTTTCTTT	CASSLDQGAEAFF
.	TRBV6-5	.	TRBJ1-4	TGTGCCAGCAGTCGCTCGGGGGAGGGGGAAAAACTGTTTTTT	CASSRSGEGEKLFF
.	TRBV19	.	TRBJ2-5	TGTGCCAGTAGTAATGGACCCGCCCGGGAGACCCAGTACTTC	CASSNGPARETQYF
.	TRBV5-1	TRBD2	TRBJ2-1	TGCGCCAGCAGCTTGACTAGCGGGGTAATTGGTGAGCAGTTCTTC	CASSLTSGVIGEQFF
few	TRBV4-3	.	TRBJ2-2	TGCGCCAGCAGCCAACTCGGGCACGGGGAGCTGTTTTTT	CASSQLGHGELFF
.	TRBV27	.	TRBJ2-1	TGTGCCAGCAGTCCCCGTGTGATTAGCTCCTACAATGAGCAGTTCTTC	CASSPRVISSYNEQFF
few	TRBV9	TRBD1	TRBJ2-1	TGTGCCAGCACCACGACAGGGGATAACAATGAGCAGTTCTTC	CASTTTGDNNEQFF
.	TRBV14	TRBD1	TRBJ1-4	TGTGCCAGCAGCCAACAACAGGGGCTCGCAAAACTGTTTTTT	CASSQQQGLAKLFF
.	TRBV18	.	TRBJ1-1	TGTGCCAGCTCACCATTACGGGGTTTAACTGAAGCTTTCTTT	CASSPLRGLTEAFF
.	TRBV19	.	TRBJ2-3	TGTGCCAGTAGTATAAAAGATACGCAGTATTTT	CASSIKDTQYF
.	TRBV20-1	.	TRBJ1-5	TGCAGTGCTAGTCGCAGAAATCAGCCCCAGCATTTT	CSASRRNQPQHF
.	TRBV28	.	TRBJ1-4	TGTGCCAGCAGTTTCGGGGGGGGCCTAACTAATGAAAAACTGTTTTTT	CASSFGGGLTNEKLFF
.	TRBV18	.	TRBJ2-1	TGTGCCAGCTCAAGGGCTATGACACCGAATGAGCAGTTCTTC	CASSRAMTPNEQFF
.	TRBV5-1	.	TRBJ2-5	TGCGCCAGCAGCCCGCCTCAGGGGCAGCAAGAGACCCAGTACTTC	CASSPPQGQQETQYF
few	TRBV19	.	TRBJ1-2	TGTGCCAGTAGTATCTCTTCAGGGGCGAACTATGGCTACACCTTC	CASSISSGANYGYTF
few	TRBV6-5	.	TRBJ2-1	TGTGCCAGCCGGGAGAGGGCCACCTACAATGAGCAGTTCTTC	CASRERATYNEQFF
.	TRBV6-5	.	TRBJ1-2	TGTGCCAGCAGTTCGAACTATGGCTACACCTTC	CASSSNYGYTF
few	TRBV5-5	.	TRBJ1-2	TGTGCCAGCACCGGCGGGACCTATGGCTACACCTTC	CASTGGTYGYTF
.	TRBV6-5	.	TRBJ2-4	TGTGCCAGCAGTTATACAGGGACCACCAAAAACATTCAGTACTTC	CASSYTGTTKNIQYF